The 30 T cell receptor beta chains listed next were all sequenced from one sample in a study of cytomegalovirus exposure and HLA in healthy donors. Primers included in the PCR were 60 Vbeta and 13 Jbeta primers. Data came from immunoSEQ multiplex PCR; TCRdb stores just in-frame clones and leaves some out. Of about 200,000 clones in the sample, around 90% were seen once. Sequenced material: PBMCs. The receptors shown here come from a young woman in good health and CMV-seronegative.

The chain has TRBV7-6 and TRBJ2-5; D unresolved. This CDR3 has 13 amino acids. The V gene lost 1 base and the J gene lost 7 bases, with 10 bases spanning the gap. Germline V gives CDR1 SGHVS, CDR2 FNYEAQ. DNA for the CDR3: TGTGCCAGCAGCTTAGAGGCTAGGATGACCCAGTACTTC. It yields the protein CASSLEARMTQYF.

The chain links TRBV27 to TRBJ1-2; 7 bases match TRBD1. CDR1 and CDR2 (germline): MNHEY, SMNVEV (reference sequence). J was trimmed by 2 bases and V by 8 bases; bases with no gene match: 14. CDR3 length: 16 amino acids. CDR3 in DNA: TGTGCCAGCGTCGGACTAATAGGGGGCTCAAACTATGGCTACACCTTC. Translating it yields CASVGLIGGSNYGYTF.

The chain joins TRBV5-4 to TRBJ1-6; possible D gene TRBD1, 5 bases. Germline lookup yields CDR1 SGHNT and CDR2 YYREEE (reference sequence). Trimming took 6 bases from V and 8 from J, leaving 24 bases between them. The CDR3 sequence is 17 residues long. For the CDR3, the DNA is TGTGCCAGCAACAATGGGAAGGCTTCAGGGATCTATTCACCCCTCCACTTT. Its protein is CASNNGKASGIYSPLHF.

The rearrangement joins TRBV28 to TRBJ1-5, with D unclear. The V gene's germline CDR1 is MDHEN and CDR2 SYDVKM. This CDR3 contains 13 residues. V was trimmed by 5 bases and J by 3 bases, leaving 8 bases between them. CDR3 residues: CASSPHLNQPQHF. For the CDR3, the DNA is TGTGCCAGCAGTCCACATCTCAATCAGCCCCAGCATTTT.

This chain joins TRBV10-1 and TRBJ2-7, with TRBD1 matching 8 bases. The CDR3 consists of 12 residues. The V segment lost 2 bases and the J segment 6 bases; nucleotides outside the gene matches: 0. Germline assignment: CDR1 WNHNN and CDR2 SYGVQD (reference sequence). The CDR3 spells CASSETGGEQYF. DNA of the CDR3: TGCGCCAGCAGTGAGACAGGGGGCGAGCAGTACTTC.

Of note for this clone: At one boundary the junction diverges from the germline segment, which might be a read error. V gene TRBV7-7 combines with J gene TRBJ2-3; a weak D match, TRBD2 (6 bases). This CDR3 has 14 residues. Germline CDR1 and CDR2: SSHAT and FNYEAQ (reference sequence). CDR3 DNA sequence: TGTGCTAGCAGCCGGGGGATCGACACAGATACGCAGTATTTT. This codes for CASSRGIDTDTQYF.

The rearrangement links TRBV7-2 to TRBJ1-1; the D gene is possibly TRBD1 (5 bases). Trimming removed 1 base from V and 2 bases from J, with 8 bases in between. From germline, CDR1 is SGHTA and CDR2 FQGNSA. The CDR3 spans 14 residues. CDR3 DNA sequence: TGTGCCAGCAGCTTAGTTCAGGGTAACACTGAAGCTTTCTTT. Its protein is CASSLVQGNTEAFF.

The CDR3 region has the DNA TGTGCCAGCAGCTTAGGACAGATTAAGGGGAACTATGTGGGAACTAATGAAAAACTGTTTTTT. Its translation: CASSLGQIKGNYVGTNEKLFF. The rearrangement joins TRBV13 to TRBJ1-4; perhaps TRBD1 as D (5 bases). Germline V gives CDR1 PRHDT, CDR2 FYEKMQ (reference sequence). V was pared by 0 bases and J by 1 base, with 24 bases between. The CDR3 length is 21 residues.

The chain carries TRBV10-3 and TRBJ2-3, with 8 nucleotides matching TRBD2. The CDR3 is made up of 13 amino acids. CDR1 is ENHRY and CDR2 is SYGVKD in the germline V gene. V was pared by 11 bases and J by 5 bases, with 9 bases of the junction left unmatched. CDR3 amino acids: CALARGGQDTQYF. The CDR3 coding sequence is TGTGCCCTCGCCCGGGGGGGCCAAGATACGCAGTATTTT.

By frequency in the sample, this clone is medium-sized. The chain links TRBV15 to TRBJ2-7; perhaps TRBD2 as D (5 bases). The CDR3 runs to 12 residues. CDR1 is LNHNV, CDR2 YYDKDF, per germline (reference sequence). Trimming cost V 0 bases and J 10 bases, with 10 bases left between them. CDR3 nucleotides: TGTGCCACCAGCAGAGATCGAGGGTCCCAGTACTTC. Translating gives CATSRDRGSQYF.

The chain is built from TRBV30 and TRBJ1-6, with 7 bases matching TRBD1. This CDR3 has 15 amino acids. V shed 7 bases and J 7 bases; nucleotides not matched to a gene: 13. CDR1 and CDR2 from the germline V gene are GTSNPN and SVGIG (reference sequence). CDR3 DNA sequence: TGTGCCTCAACGGGACAGTTGGGGGAGAATTCACCCCTCCACTTT. Amino acids: CASTGQLGENSPLHF.

The rearrangement uses TRBV6-4 and TRBJ2-1; TRBD1 aligns across 9 bases. With V trimmed by 6 bases and J by 3 bases, 9 bases remained unmatched. CDR1 and CDR2 from the germline V gene are MRHNA and SNTAGT. The CDR3 has 16 amino acids. CDR3: CASSETGTGNYNEQFF. The CDR3 region has the DNA TGTGCCAGCAGCGAAACCGGGACAGGGAACTACAATGAGCAGTTCTTC.

The chain couples TRBV5-1 to TRBJ2-5; no definite D call. CDR1 SGHRS and CDR2 YFSETQ come from the germline V gene. V lost 4 bases and J lost 3, with 13 bases in between. This CDR3 comprises 14 residues. The CDR3 DNA reads TGCGCCAGCAGCCCCCGAAGAGGAGAAGAGACCCAGTACTTC. This codes for CASSPRRGEETQYF.

The V gene is TRBV7-9, the J gene TRBJ2-2; D may be TRBD2 (6 bases). The CDR3 length is 14 residues. V was clipped by 5 bases and J by 7 bases, with 14 bases between them. CDR1 and CDR2 from the germline V gene are SEHNR and FQNEAQ (reference sequence). CDR3 amino acids: CASSGSARGGELFF. DNA of the CDR3: TGTGCCAGCAGCGGTTCGGCGCGGGGCGGGGAGCTGTTTTTT. Full variable domain (missing parts from reference TRBV7-9 and TRBJ2-2): DTGVSQNPRHKITKRGQNVTFRCDPISEHNRLYWYRQTLGQGPEFLTYFQNEAQLEKSRLLSDRFSAERPKGSFSTLEIQRTEQGDSAMYLCASSGSARGGELFFGEGSRLTVL.

The chain carries TRBV4-1 and TRBJ2-5; tentative D call: TRBD2 (5 bases). Germline CDR1 and CDR2: MGHRA and YSYEKL. The V end lost 4 bases, the J end lost 4 bases, and 19 bases lay between the germline ends. The CDR3 spans 16 residues. The CDR3 DNA sequence: TGCGCCAGCAGCCCAGCCGCTACGATCGAGGGAGAGACCCAGTACTTC. This encodes CASSPAATIEGETQYF.

The V and J genes are TRBV27 and TRBJ2-7; D unresolved. Per the germline V gene, CDR1 is MNHEY and CDR2 is SMNVEV (reference sequence). V lost 3 bases to trimming and J lost 2 bases, with 8 bases between them. This CDR3 is built from 13 residues. The CDR3 here is CASSLAATYEQYF. CDR3 nucleotide sequence: TGTGCCAGCAGTTTGGCGGCTACCTACGAGCAGTACTTC.

The J gene is TRBJ2-5, the V gene TRBV6-1, with TRBD2 as a possible D gene (6 bases). V was pared by 9 bases and J by 5 bases, with 19 bases between. The length of the CDR3 is 14 residues. Germline V gives CDR1 MNHNS, CDR2 SASEGT. CDR3 bases: TGTGCCAGGGGGGGAGGTGGGAGGTGGGAGACCCAGTACTTC. This codes for CARGGGGRWETQYF.

The chain couples TRBV30 to TRBJ1-5; no firm D call. The CDR3 consists of 14 residues. The germline V gene encodes CDR1 GTSNPN and CDR2 SVGIG (reference sequence). The V and J ends lost 0 bases and 0 bases respectively, with 6 bases between them. The CDR3 reads CAWSVAGSNQPQHF. The CDR3 coding sequence is TGTGCCTGGAGTGTAGCGGGTAGCAATCAGCCCCAGCATTTT.

This clone has just a few counts. The chain joins TRBV9 to TRBJ2-5, with 9 nucleotides matching TRBD2. Germline V gene sequence: CDR1 SGDLS, CDR2 YYNGEE. The ends lost 0 bases at V and 5 bases at J; junction bases unmatched: 5. There are 15 residues in the CDR3. CDR3 protein: CASSVGVAGVETQYF. The CDR3 coding sequence is TGTGCCAGCAGCGTAGGTGTAGCGGGAGTCGAGACCCAGTACTTC.

The chain couples TRBV2 to TRBJ2-3; unclear D gene. The V and J ends lost 5 bases and 2 bases respectively, with 11 bases between them. The germline CDR1 and CDR2 sequences are SNHLY and FYNNEI. There are 14 residues in the CDR3. This CDR3 is CASSRSELTDTQYF. The CDR3 nucleotides are TGTGCCAGCAGTCGATCGGAGCTCACAGATACGCAGTATTTT.

This chain connects TRBV6-5 to TRBJ1-1; unclear D gene. This CDR3 contains 14 residues. CDR1 MNHEY and CDR2 SVGAGI come from the germline V gene. The ends were cut back, 6 bases at V and 7 bases at J, with 18 bases in the middle. The DNA for the CDR3 is TGTGCCAGCAGCCAGGCGGGCGGTCGGGATGAAGCTTTCTTT. Residues: CASSQAGGRDEAFF.

V is TRBV30 and J is TRBJ1-2; 9 positions agree with TRBD1. CDR1 is GTSNPN, CDR2 SVGIG, per germline (reference sequence). This CDR3 region has 18 residues. The V segment lost 0 bases and the J segment 4 bases; nucleotides outside the gene matches: 15. The DNA of the CDR3 is TGTGCCTGGAGTGTACAAGGACAGGGGTTCTACCGGGCCTATGGCTACACCTTC. Its protein is CAWSVQGQGFYRAYGYTF.

This clone was observed a single time. The rearrangement links TRBV11-3 to TRBJ2-7; possibly TRBD1 for D (6 bases). The CDR3 covers 13 residues. Germline lookup yields CDR1 SGHNT and CDR2 YENEEA. V was pared by 1 base and J by 6 bases, with 10 bases between. CDR3 amino acids: CASSLGTVSEQYF. The CDR3 DNA reads TGTGCCAGCAGCTTAGGGACAGTTTCCGAGCAGTACTTC.

This chain joins TRBV27 and TRBJ1-1, with 7 nucleotides matching TRBD1. The trim removed 6 bases at V and 11 bases at J, leaving 12 bases unmatched. This CDR3 has 13 amino acids. Looked up from germline, CDR1 is MNHEY and CDR2 is SMNVEV (reference sequence). CDR3 protein: CASSNPRDREAFF. DNA of the CDR3: TGTGCCAGCAGCAACCCTCGAGACAGGGAGGCTTTCTTT.

The chain links TRBV27 to TRBJ2-1; 10 positions match TRBD2. The CDR3 totals 15 residues. V shed 10 bases and J 7 bases; nucleotides not matched to a gene: 13. From germline, CDR1 is MNHEY and CDR2 SMNVEV (reference sequence). CDR3 coding DNA: TGTGCCACCAAACAGGGGCTAGCGGGAGCGAATGAGCAGTTCTTC. Protein product: CATKQGLAGANEQFF.

The CDR3 region has the DNA TGTGCCAGCAGCTTGGTGGGCCTACCCCTCCACTTT. It codes for CASSLVGLPLHF. The V call is TRBV5-4, the J call TRBJ1-6, with D unresolved. Trimming removed 0 bases at V and 12 bases at J, with 7 bases between. The germline V gene encodes CDR1 SGHNT and CDR2 YYREEE (reference sequence). The CDR3 sequence is 12 residues long. The entire variable domain, with the rest obtained from reference TRBV5-4 and TRBJ1-6, is as follows: ETGVTQSPTHLIKTRGQQVTLRCSSQSGHNTVSWYQQALGQGPQFIFQYYREEENGRGNFPPRFSGLQFPNYSSELNVNALELDDSALYLCASSLVGLPLHFGNGTRLTVT.

J is TRBJ2-1 and V is TRBV11-3; D is perhaps TRBD1 (5 bases). The CDR3 loop spans 14 amino acids. V gave up 5 bases and J gave up 1 base, with 9 bases separating them. Per the germline V gene, CDR1 is SGHNT and CDR2 is YENEEA. CDR3: CASSPRQSYNEQFF. In nucleotides, the CDR3 is TGTGCCAGCAGCCCGCGACAGTCCTACAATGAGCAGTTCTTC.

The gene calls are TRBV15 and TRBJ2-1, with 7 bases lining up with TRBD1. This CDR3 comprises 15 residues. The V segment lost 4 bases and the J segment 6 bases; nucleotides outside the gene matches: 9. Germline V gene lookup returns CDR1 LNHNV and CDR2 YYDKDF (reference sequence). In DNA, the CDR3 is TGTGCCACCAGCATATCCGGGACAGTAGGCAATGAGCAGTTCTTC. It specifies CATSISGTVGNEQFF.

The chain employs TRBV9 and TRBJ2-1; a possible D gene is TRBD2 (5 bases). Per the germline V gene, CDR1 is SGDLS and CDR2 is YYNGEE. The CDR3 extends over 14 amino acids. V gave up 2 bases and J gave up 0 bases, with 6 bases separating them. The CDR3 spells CASSVTSSYNEQFF. CDR3 DNA: TGTGCCAGCAGCGTCACTAGCTCCTACAATGAGCAGTTCTTC.

V gene TRBV6-1 combines with J gene TRBJ2-7; 7 bases align to TRBD1. With V trimmed by 2 bases and J by 6 bases, 4 bases remained unmatched. The CDR3 loop spans 13 amino acids. CDR1 MNHNS and CDR2 SASEGT come from the germline V gene. In DNA form, the CDR3 reads TGTGCCAGCAGTGAAAGTGGGACAGTCGAGCAGTACTTC. It translates to CASSESGTVEQYF.